This entry lists 6 T cell receptor beta chains sequenced from one sample in a study of identical twins (dated by TCRdb to the mid-2010s). The method was 5' RACE. The listed sequencing device is Illumina HiSeq 2000. The public reads were reanalyzed by TCRdb: fastp trimming at Q25, MiXCR alignment, in-frame beta chains only. Each entry is one CDR3 protein sequence, shown with its most common DNA and genes. The sample table lists some 790,000 distinct CDR3 sequences, 15% to 20% of them with a count of one. The leading ten clones occupy about 12% of the sample. These data were also filed under a second study, of T cells expressing NK-cell markers.

Sequences were obtained from PBMCs. These receptor sequences come from a young woman in good health.

The rearrangement uses TRBV6-2 or TRBV6-3 and TRBJ2-5; weak D call: TRBD1 (5 bases). The germline V gene has CDR1 MNHEY and CDR2 SVGEGT. The CDR3 runs to 14 residues. V gave up 5 bases and J gave up 2 bases, with 12 bases separating them. The CDR3 DNA reads as TGTGCCAGCAGTCCGATGGGGCGGCAAGAGACCCAGTACTTC. Protein sequence: CASSPMGRQETQYF.

The chain has TRBV20-1 and TRBJ1-3; D unresolved. Trimming removed 0 bases from V and 1 base from J, with 7 bases in between. Germline CDR1 DFQATT, CDR2 SNEGSKA (reference sequence). The CDR3 is made up of 14 amino acids. CDR3 coding DNA: TGCAGTGCTAGAGATTCCTCTTCTGGAAACACCATATATTTT. It translates to CSARDSSSGNTIYF.

This clonotype has just a few counts. The rearrangement joins TRBV20-1 to TRBJ2-1, with 9 bases fitting TRBD2. J lost 11 bases, V lost 0 bases, and 8 bases had no gene match. In germline, CDR1 is DFQATT, CDR2 SNEGSKA (reference sequence). The CDR3 consists of 14 residues. The CDR3 coding sequence is TGCAGTGCTAGAGATCAGGTAGCGGGGGCCCAGCAGTTCTTC. Encoded protein: CSARDQVAGAQQFF.

The genes are TRBV5-6 and TRBJ2-3; D may be TRBD2 (6 bases). The germline CDR1 and CDR2 sequences are SGHDT and YYEEEE. Trimming shortened V by 1 base and J by 6 bases, and 18 bases separated the two germline ends. The CDR3 extends over 16 amino acids. The CDR3 region has the DNA TGTGCCAGCAGCTTGACTAATCATCGGGACTCGGATACGCAGTATTTT. Translated, it gives CASSLTNHRDSDTQYF.

This clonotype was counted ten times or more. V gene TRBV9 combines with J gene TRBJ2-6, with unresolved D. Deletions cut 2 bases from V and 0 bases from J, with 0 bases between. The CDR3 runs 13 residues. The germline CDR1 and CDR2 sequences are SGDLS and YYNGEE. The CDR3 loop is CASSVSGANVLTF. CDR3 DNA: TGTGCCAGCAGCGTCTCTGGGGCCAACGTCCTGACTTTC.

The chain's CDR3 is CATSDSIYNEQFF. In DNA, the CDR3 is TGTGCCACCAGTGATTCGATCTACAATGAGCAGTTCTTC. The chain has TRBV24-1 and TRBJ2-1; D remains ambiguous. Germline assignment: CDR1 KGHDR and CDR2 SFDVKD. V dropped 2 bases and J dropped 3 bases, with 4 bases sitting between them. This CDR3 region has 13 residues.